Presented here are 8 T cell receptor beta chains from one specimen sequenced in a study of read filtering for tumor transcriptome and immune sequencing. Molecular barcoded adaptors covering alpha/delta and beta/gamma chains were used on roughly 400 ng RNA. TCRdb reprocessed the reads via MiXCR and lists one record per CDR3 protein. Counted here are 40,000 or so distinct CDR3 sequences, 10% to 15% occurring once; the ten biggest clones make up approximately 30%. Sequences were obtained from a population of CD138-negative cells sorted from bone marrow. The receptors derive from a donor aged 40 or over with multiple myeloma.

This clonotype was picked up many times. The chain uses TRBV5-1 and TRBJ2-5; D may correspond to TRBD1 or TRBD2 (5 bases each). Germline V gives CDR1 SGHRS, CDR2 YFSETQ. V was shortened by 4 bases and J by 1 base, with 11 bases between the two germline ends. The CDR3 loop spans 14 amino acids. CDR3 amino acids: CASSPGTIQETQYF. The CDR3 coding sequence is TGCGCCAGCAGCCCGGGGACCATCCAAGAGACCCAGTACTTC.

This clonotype has only a few counts. A single base separates this from a much larger clone, so it may be a read error. The chain couples TRBV7-9 to TRBJ1-1; perhaps TRBD1 as D (5 bases). This CDR3 comprises 15 residues. CDR1 is SEHNR and CDR2 is FQNEAQ in the germline V gene (reference sequence). The DNA of the CDR3 is TGTGCCAGCAGCCCCCCCGACAGTATGAACACTGGAGCTTTCTTT. It codes for CASSPPDSMNTGAFF.

This clonotype came up many times. The chain recombines TRBV15 with TRBJ2-5; tentative D call: TRBD1 (5 bases). Trimming left V 11 bases short and J 2 bases short, with 18 bases between. The germline V gene encodes CDR1 LNHNV and CDR2 YYDKDF (reference sequence). This CDR3 has 14 residues. The CDR3 bases are TGTGCCGTAAAGGCAGGGATGGTGCAAGAGACCCAGTACTTC. Its translation: CAVKAGMVQETQYF.

This clonotype was seen ten or more times. The chain carries TRBV28 and TRBJ2-1; 8 bases map to TRBD1. The length of the CDR3 is 16 residues. Germline V gene sequence: CDR1 MDHEN, CDR2 SYDVKM. V was clipped by 5 bases and J by 0 bases; unmatched bases: 6. CDR3 amino acids: CASSGWTGSSYNEQFF. In DNA form, the CDR3 reads TGTGCCAGCAGTGGATGGACAGGGAGCTCCTACAATGAGCAGTTCTTC.

With respect to this clonotype: A far larger clone is off by one base, so a read error is likely. The chain combines TRBV7-8 with TRBJ2-1, with D possibly being TRBD2 (6 bases). Trimming left V 3 bases short and J 10 bases short, with 19 bases between. This CDR3 has 15 residues. Germline CDR1 SGHVS, CDR2 FQNEAQ. In nucleotides, the CDR3 is TGTGCCAGCAGCTTGGCCCTAGCGAGGCGGGACGAGCAGTTCTTC. Its translation is CASSLALARRDEQFF.

This clonotype has a count of ten or more. The V call is TRBV7-3, the J call TRBJ2-3; 9 positions match TRBD1. Germline lookup yields CDR1 SGHTA and CDR2 FQGTGA. With V trimmed by 0 bases and J by 4 bases, 2 bases remained unmatched. The CDR3 has 15 residues. The CDR3 coding sequence is TGTGCCAGCAGCTTAACGGGACAGGGACCAGATACGCAGTATTTT. Translating gives CASSLTGQGPDTQYF.

This clonotype appeared many times. The CDR3 DNA is TGTGCCAGTACGAGGACAAGCACCGGGGAGCTGTTTTTT. This codes for CASTRTSTGELFF. The rearrangement uses TRBV19 and TRBJ2-2, with a possible D match to TRBD1 (5 bases). The germline V gene has CDR1 LNHDA and CDR2 SQIVND (reference sequence). The germline V and J ends were trimmed by 7 bases and 4 bases, with 10 bases remaining between them. This CDR3 has 13 residues.

This clonotype was counted at least ten times. V gene TRBV5-1 combines with J gene TRBJ1-4, with no clear D. With 4 bases removed from V and 7 bases from J, the gap between germline ends came to 14 bases. The length of the CDR3 is 14 residues. Germline loops: CDR1 SGHRS, CDR2 YFSETQ. Written as DNA, the CDR3 is TGCGCCAGCAGCAGAGACGGAGGAGGTGAAAAACTGTTTTTT. Its protein product is CASSRDGGGEKLFF.